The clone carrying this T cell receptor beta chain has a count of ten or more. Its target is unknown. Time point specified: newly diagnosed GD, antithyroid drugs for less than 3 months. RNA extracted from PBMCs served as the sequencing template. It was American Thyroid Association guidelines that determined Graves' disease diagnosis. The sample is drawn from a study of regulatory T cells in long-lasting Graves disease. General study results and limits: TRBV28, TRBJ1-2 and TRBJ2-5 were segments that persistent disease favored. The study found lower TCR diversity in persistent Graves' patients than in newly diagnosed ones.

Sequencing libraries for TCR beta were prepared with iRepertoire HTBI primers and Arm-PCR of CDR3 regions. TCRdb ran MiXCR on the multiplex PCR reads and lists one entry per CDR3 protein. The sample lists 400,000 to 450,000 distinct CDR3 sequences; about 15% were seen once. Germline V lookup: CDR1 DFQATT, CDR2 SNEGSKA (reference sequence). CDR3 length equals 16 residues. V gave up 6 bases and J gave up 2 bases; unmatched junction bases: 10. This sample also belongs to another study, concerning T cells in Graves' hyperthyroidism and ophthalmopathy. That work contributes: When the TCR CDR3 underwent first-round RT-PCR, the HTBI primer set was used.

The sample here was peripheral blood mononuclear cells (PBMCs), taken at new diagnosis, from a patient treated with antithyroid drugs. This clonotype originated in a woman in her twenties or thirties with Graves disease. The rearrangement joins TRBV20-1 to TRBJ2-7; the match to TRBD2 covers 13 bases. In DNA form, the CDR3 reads TGCAGTGCCGGACTAGCGGGAGCTTTATCGACCTACGAGCAGTACTTC. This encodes CSAGLAGALSTYEQYF.